Below are 14 T cell receptor beta chains sequenced from a single sample in a study of OX40 agonist ivuxolimab in advanced cancers. Only in-frame clones appear in the TCRdb table, and some are missing; sequencing was by immunoSEQ multiplex PCR. The sample lists 90,000 to 100,000 clones, 80% to 90% seen once, with 0.82% in the top ten. The sequencing used CD4+ or CD8+ T cells sorted from blood, collected in a trial of the OX40 agonist ivuxolimab. The source of these receptors is an adult with an advanced solid tumor such as melanoma, head and neck, liver or kidney cancer.

The V call is TRBV2, the J call TRBJ1-5; 9 bases map to TRBD1. CDR3 size: 17 residues. J lost 0 bases, V lost 5 bases, and 8 bases had no gene match. Germline V gene sequence: CDR1 SNHLY, CDR2 FYNNEI. The DNA for the CDR3 is TGTGCCAGCAGTCCCGGGACAGGGCCTTATAGCAATCAGCCCCAGCATTTT. Protein sequence: CASSPGTGPYSNQPQHF.

The chain combines TRBV4-1 with TRBJ1-2, with D possibly being TRBD1 (6 bases). Trimming pared 1 base from V and 2 bases from J, leaving 14 bases between. The CDR3 spans 16 residues. Germline CDR1 MGHRA, CDR2 YSYEKL. The CDR3 DNA is TGCGCCAGCAGCCAAGCCTCCGGGACACTGAACTATGGCTACACCTTC. It specifies CASSQASGTLNYGYTF.

Comments on this clone: Possible read error: a much larger clone is one base away. The sample has other DNA sequences that encode this CDR3 too. V is TRBV10-3 and J is TRBJ2-7; a possible D gene is TRBD2 (6 bases). The CDR3 spans 15 residues. Germline assignment: CDR1 ENHRY and CDR2 SYGVKD. V lost 6 bases and J 0 bases, leaving 15 bases between the germline ends. The CDR3, as DNA: TGTGCCATCAGCACCTCGGGAGACAACTCCTACGAGCAGTACTTC. It specifies CAISTSGDNSYEQYF.

The V and J genes are TRBV29-1 and TRBJ1-3, with TRBD1 identical over 7 bases. V gave up 6 bases and J gave up 8 bases; unmatched junction bases: 7. This CDR3 has 12 amino acids. Germline V lookup: CDR1 SQVTM, CDR2 ANQGSEA. CDR3 sequence reads: CSVETGRDTIYF. In DNA form, the CDR3 reads TGCAGCGTCGAGACAGGGAGGGACACCATATATTTT.

This chain uses TRBV5-5 with TRBJ2-7; D unclear. Germline V gives CDR1 SGHKS, CDR2 YYEKEE (reference sequence). Trimming removed 2 bases at V and 6 bases at J, with 12 bases between. There are 13 residues in the CDR3. CDR3 residues: CASSFLVTGEQYF. CDR3 sequence (DNA): TGTGCCAGCAGCTTCTTAGTGACTGGCGAGCAGTACTTC.

The rearrangement links TRBV5-1 to TRBJ1-6; 8 positions match TRBD1. The CDR3 length is 15 residues. Germline CDR1 and CDR2: SGHRS and YFSETQ. The V segment lost 3 bases and the J segment 8 bases; nucleotides outside the gene matches: 7. CDR3 DNA: TGCGCCAGCAGCTCCCCCGGACAGGGCGATTCACCCCTCCACTTT. This encodes CASSSPGQGDSPLHF. Based on the CDR3 plus reference TRBV5-1 and TRBJ1-6, the full variable domain is KAGVTQTPRYLIKTRGQQVTLSCSPISGHRSVSWYQQTPGQGLQFLFEYFSETQRNKGNFPGRFSGRQFSNSRSEMNVSTLELGDSALYLCASSSPGQGDSPLHFGNGTRLTVT.

This clone was seen once. The chain carries TRBV5-4 and TRBJ2-4; perhaps D is TRBD1 or TRBD2 (5 bases each). The length of the CDR3 is 15 residues. Germline V gene sequence: CDR1 SGHNT, CDR2 YYREEE (reference sequence). V shed 1 base and J shed 6 bases, with 14 bases lying between them. The CDR3 nucleotides are TGTGCCAGCAGCTTGAGGTACGGGACGGGAAACATTCAGTACTTC. Protein: CASSLRYGTGNIQYF.

The chain has TRBV29-1 and TRBJ1-1; TRBD1 aligns across 7 bases. CDR1 is SQVTM, CDR2 ANQGSEA, per germline. This CDR3 has 14 residues. Unmatched junction bases numbered 13, after V lost 6 bases and J lost 6 bases. DNA of the CDR3: TGCAGCGTGAGGCGAGGGGGCGAACGCGCTGAAGCTTTCTTT. It is translated as CSVRRGGERAEAFF.

This sequence joins TRBV19 and TRBJ1-2; 8 nucleotides agree with TRBD1. CDR3 length: 14 residues. V was pared by 3 bases and J by 4 bases, with 4 bases of the junction left unmatched. Looked up from germline, CDR1 is LNHDA and CDR2 is SQIVND (reference sequence). As DNA, the CDR3 is TGTGCCAGTAGTATTGGGACAGGAGCCTATGGCTACACCTTC. It codes for CASSIGTGAYGYTF.

This chain uses TRBV5-1 with TRBJ2-2; D call uncertain. This CDR3 contains 15 residues. Germline CDR1 and CDR2: SGHRS and YFSETQ. V lost 3 bases to trimming and J lost 4 bases, with 13 bases between them. The CDR3 loop reads CASSSRTPFTGELFF. The CDR3 region has the DNA TGCGCCAGCAGCTCGAGGACCCCGTTCACCGGGGAGCTGTTTTTT.

The rearrangement joins TRBV5-1 to TRBJ2-1, with D perhaps given as TRBD1 or TRBD2 (5 bases each). The CDR3 covers 17 residues. Germline assignment: CDR1 SGHRS and CDR2 YFSETQ. The V end lost 3 bases, the J end lost 0 bases, and 16 bases lay between the germline ends. In DNA, the CDR3 is TGCGCCAGCAGCTGGCAATCAGGGAGAAACTCCTACAATGAGCAGTTCTTC. It encodes CASSWQSGRNSYNEQFF.

CDR3: CASSAGTSGLFNEQFF. CDR3 sequence (DNA): TGTGCCAGTAGTGCCGGGACTAGCGGCCTCTTTAATGAGCAGTTCTTC. The gene calls are TRBV19 and TRBJ2-1, with 11 bases matching TRBD2. The CDR3 has 16 residues. Germline assignment: CDR1 LNHDA and CDR2 SQIVND (reference sequence). J gave up 7 bases and V 5 bases, and 10 bases lay outside the gene matches.

The chain uses TRBV7-2 and TRBJ1-5, with D perhaps TRBD1 (5 bases). The germline V gene encodes CDR1 SGHTA and CDR2 FQGNSA. This CDR3 is 14 amino acids long. Between the trimmed V and J ends, which lost 2 bases and 2 bases, there was a span of 7 bases. CDR3 bases: TGTGCCAGCAGCTTAAGGGGTGGCAATCAGCCCCAGCATTTT. As protein: CASSLRGGNQPQHF.

This sequence joins TRBV4-1 and TRBJ1-5, with D perhaps TRBD1 (5 bases). Per germline, CDR1 MGHRA and CDR2 YSYEKL. Trimming pared 0 bases from V and 5 bases from J, leaving 11 bases between. CDR3 size: 15 residues. CDR3 amino acids: CASSQDNAGDQPQHF. DNA for the CDR3: TGCGCCAGCAGCCAAGATAATGCGGGGGATCAGCCCCAGCATTTT.